This TCR beta chain comes out of a study of blood T cells in healthy people across ages. Primers used in a second PCR of roughly 7 to 11 cycles were a sample-barcoded 5' primer and a J-beta primer mix. Each CDR3 protein gets one entry after TCRdb re-called the 5' RACE reads with MiXCR. The sample shows about 1.8 million distinct CDR3 sequences, around half of them seen only once. CDR1 and CDR2 (germline): MNHNY, SVGAGI (reference sequence). Trimming took 6 bases from V and 4 from J, leaving 5 bases between them. CDR3 length: 11 amino acids. This clonotype has at least ten counts. Sample: blood. This TCR was sampled from a woman in her thirties or forties in good health. The chain uses TRBV6-6 and TRBJ2-3; D unresolved. The CDR3: CASRGSDTQYF. The CDR3 DNA reads TGTGCCAGCAGGGGCTCAGATACGCAGTATTTT.